What follows are 16 T cell receptor beta chains derived from one specimen sequenced in a study of radiation and T cells in renal cell carcinoma. Measured with immunoSEQ multiplex PCR; TCRdb has only the in-frame clones, and not every one. The sample lists around 74,000 clones; around four fifths were seen once. Noted time point: blood 4 weeks post-SBRT, at nephrectomy. Indicated treatment: 15 Gy SBRT to primary tumor, nephrectomy 4 weeks later. The sample consisted of blood, taken from a patient whose treatment included radiotherapy and nephrectomy. Receptors were obtained from a woman aged 55-70 years with renal cell carcinoma.

The V call is TRBV7-2, the J call TRBJ2-1; 8 nucleotides align to TRBD2. The V segment lost 5 bases and the J segment 12 bases; nucleotides outside the gene matches: 6. The germline gives CDR1 SGHTA, CDR2 FQGNSA. The CDR3 runs 12 residues. The CDR3 DNA is TGTGCCAGCAGCGTCCCTAGCGGGCTGCAGTTCTTC. It specifies CASSVPSGLQFF.

The rearrangement joins TRBV7-9 to TRBJ2-1; tentatively, D is TRBD1 (6 bases). Germline loops: CDR1 SEHNR, CDR2 FQNEAQ (reference sequence). The CDR3 is 13 amino acids. V dropped 6 bases and J dropped 4 bases, with 10 bases sitting between them. This CDR3 reads CASSRDNYNEQFF. In nucleotides, the CDR3 is TGTGCCAGCAGTAGGGACAATTACAATGAGCAGTTCTTC.

CDR3 region: CASSLLIGTVDTGELFF. The CDR3 coding sequence is TGTGCCAGCAGCCTCCTTATCGGGACGGTGGACACCGGGGAGCTGTTTTTT. This chain links TRBV11-3 with TRBJ2-2; D might be TRBD1 or TRBD2, each matching 5 bases. Germline V lookup: CDR1 SGHNT, CDR2 YENEEA. The CDR3 extends over 17 amino acids. Trimming removed 5 bases from V and 3 bases from J, with 19 bases in between.

The V and J genes are TRBV2 and TRBJ2-1; TRBD2 aligns across 15 bases. This CDR3 spans 15 amino acids. Unmatched junction bases numbered 4, after V lost 4 bases and J lost 9 bases. Per germline, CDR1 SNHLY and CDR2 FYNNEI. The CDR3 bases are TGTGCCAGCAGTGGGACTAGCGGGAGGGACGGTGAGCAGTTCTTC. Its translation is CASSGTSGRDGEQFF.

V gene TRBV6-1 combines with J gene TRBJ1-1, with D uncertain. Trimming left V 2 bases short and J 2 bases short, with 9 bases between. This CDR3 comprises 14 residues. CDR1 is MNHNS, CDR2 SASEGT, per germline. As DNA, the CDR3 is TGTGCCAGCAGTGAAATCGGAGGTAACACTGAAGCTTTCTTT. This codes for CASSEIGGNTEAFF.

The chain has TRBV30 and TRBJ1-3, with a tentative D call TRBD1 (5 bases). The CDR3 is 11 amino acids. The ends were cut back, 5 bases at V and 6 bases at J, with 8 bases in the middle. Germline V lookup: CDR1 GTSNPN, CDR2 SVGIG (reference sequence). CDR3: CAWGGVNTIYF. The CDR3 coding sequence is TGTGCCTGGGGAGGGGTAAACACCATATATTTT.

The rearrangement joins TRBV9 to TRBJ2-1, with TRBD1 matching over 9 bases. With V trimmed by 0 bases and J by 0 bases, 7 bases remained unmatched. The CDR3 has 18 amino acids. Germline values: CDR1 SGDLS, CDR2 YYNGEE. The CDR3 bases are TGTGCCAGCAGCGTAGCTCTAGGGACAGGGAGCTCCTACAATGAGCAGTTCTTC. As protein: CASSVALGTGSSYNEQFF.

The chain recombines TRBV6-5 with TRBJ2-7; TRBD1 matches at 8 bases. The trim removed 2 bases at V and 6 bases at J, leaving 3 bases unmatched. Germline CDR1 MNHEY, CDR2 SVGAGI. The CDR3 contains 13 residues. The CDR3 reads CASSYRTGTEQYF. CDR3 bases: TGTGCCAGCAGTTACAGGACAGGGACCGAGCAGTACTTC.

The J gene is TRBJ1-1, the V gene TRBV7-3; D is undetermined. There are 13 residues in the CDR3. The V gene's germline CDR1 is SGHTA and CDR2 FQGTGA. With 5 bases removed from V and 5 bases from J, the gap between germline ends came to 12 bases. Written as DNA, the CDR3 is TGTGCCAGCAGCCCAAACCGTGGGACTGAAGCTTTCTTT. This codes for CASSPNRGTEAFF.

CDR3 in amino acids: CASRTGGGGYTF. Here the CDR3 DNA reads TGTGCCAGCAGGACAGGGGGCGGTGGCTACACCTTC. The V call is TRBV6-6, the J call TRBJ1-2; 10 bases are a match to TRBD1. The length of the CDR3 is 12 residues. Germline values: CDR1 MNHNY, CDR2 SVGAGI (reference sequence). J lost 7 bases, V lost 6 bases, and 2 bases had no gene match.

V is TRBV27 and J is TRBJ2-5; 11 bases match TRBD2. Germline V lookup: CDR1 MNHEY, CDR2 SMNVEV (reference sequence). Unmatched junction bases numbered 2, after V lost 3 bases and J lost 5 bases. The CDR3 totals 14 residues. This CDR3 is CASSFLAGGETQYF. The CDR3 DNA reads as TGTGCCAGCAGTTTCTTAGCGGGGGGGGAGACCCAGTACTTC.

The CDR3 region has the DNA TGTGCCAGCTCACCTCGCCAACAGGGTGAAGCTTTCTTT. It translates to CASSPRQQGEAFF. The chain combines TRBV18 with TRBJ1-1; the D gene is possibly TRBD1 (6 bases). In germline, CDR1 is KGHSH, CDR2 LQKENI. The CDR3 length is 13 residues. Trimming removed 3 bases at V and 7 bases at J, with 12 bases between.

The chain carries TRBV6-1 and TRBJ1-1; tentative D call: TRBD1 (5 bases). The CDR3 loop spans 13 amino acids. Germline lookup yields CDR1 MNHNS and CDR2 SASEGT. Trimming took 10 bases from V and 1 from J, leaving 13 bases between them. CDR3 residues: CATTLGENTEAFF. In nucleotides, the CDR3 is TGTGCCACCACGTTGGGGGAGAACACTGAAGCTTTCTTT.

The chain has TRBV27 and TRBJ2-5, with D possibly matching TRBD2 (6 bases). V was trimmed by 5 bases and J by 5 bases, leaving 15 bases between them. The CDR3 consists of 14 residues. Per germline, CDR1 MNHEY and CDR2 SMNVEV (reference sequence). Here the CDR3 reads CASSTLASRETQYF. Written as DNA, the CDR3 is TGTGCCAGCAGTACTCTAGCGAGTCGGGAGACCCAGTACTTC.

The gene calls are TRBV2 and TRBJ1-4; no clear D gene. V lost 8 bases to trimming and J lost 3 bases, with 10 bases between them. CDR1 is SNHLY and CDR2 is FYNNEI in the germline V gene. The CDR3 totals 13 residues. The chain's CDR3 is CASVREANEKLFF. The CDR3 DNA follows: TGTGCCAGCGTCCGGGAGGCTAATGAAAAACTGTTTTTT. The complete variable domain, with remaining parts taken from reference TRBV2 and TRBJ1-4, reads EPEVTQTPSHQVTQMGQEVILRCVPISNHLYFYWYRQILGQKVEFLVSFYNNEISEKSEIFDDQFSVERPDGSNFTLKIRSTKLEDSAMYFCASVREANEKLFFGSGTQLSVL.

The chain links TRBV28 to TRBJ1-2; the match to TRBD1 covers 9 bases. The CDR3 has 14 amino acids. Germline V gene lookup returns CDR1 MDHEN and CDR2 SYDVKM. V was pared by 5 bases and J by 4 bases, with 5 bases of the junction left unmatched. Here the CDR3 DNA reads TGTGCCAGCAGTCTAGGACAGGGGACCTATGGCTACACCTTC. Its translation is CASSLGQGTYGYTF.